This entry lists 15 T cell receptor beta chains sequenced from one sample in a study of CD8 T cells in ankylosing spondylitis (dated by TCRdb to about 2017). Receptor amplification or capture employed 5' RACE. TCRdb records Illumina HiSeq 2500 as the sequencer. Starting from the raw public reads, TCRdb applied fastp trimming at Q25, assembled clones with MiXCR and retained in-frame beta chains. Entries are consolidated by CDR3 protein sequence, retaining the most common genes and DNA. This sample holds approximately 130,000 distinct CDR3 sequences; roughly an eighth were observed only once. Around 4.3% of the sample is held by the ten biggest clonotypes. The sequencing sample was made of blood, either unsorted or a sorted T cell fraction (not recorded which). The receptor set was obtained from a female donor with ankylosing spondylitis or in good health (not recorded which).

Details on this clonotype: An end of the junction differs from the germline gene, which may be a read error. This chain uses TRBV7-9 with TRBJ2-7; 9 bases line up with TRBD1. This CDR3 comprises 14 residues. Germline CDR1 reads SEHNR; CDR2 reads FQNEAQ (reference sequence). CDR3 in amino acids: CVSSLGTGSGEQYF. Here the CDR3 DNA reads TGTGTCAGCAGCTTAGGGACAGGGAGCGGCGAGCAGTACTTC.

In this sample, this clonotype turned up many times. The gene calls are TRBV5-1 and TRBJ2-3, with 10 positions matching TRBD2. This CDR3 has 16 amino acids. After removal of 0 bases from V and 7 bases from J, the junction contained 8 bases not matched to a gene. The germline V gene has CDR1 SGHRS and CDR2 YFSETQ. CDR3 sequence: CASSLAQAGGQNTQYF. The CDR3 nucleotides read TGCGCCAGCAGCTTGGCCCAAGCGGGGGGGCAAAATACGCAGTATTTT.

V is TRBV18 and J is TRBJ1-2, with 10 bases matching TRBD1. CDR1 and CDR2 from the germline V gene are KGHSH and LQKENI. The CDR3 has 14 amino acids. V lost 6 bases to trimming and J lost 8 bases; unmatched junction nucleotides: 9. This chain's CDR3 is CASSPGTGEKGYTF. The CDR3, as DNA: TGTGCCAGCTCTCCGGGGACAGGGGAGAAGGGCTACACCTTC.

This clonotype was seen at least ten times. The V call is TRBV5-1, the J call TRBJ1-1, with D unclear. Germline V gene sequence: CDR1 SGHRS, CDR2 YFSETQ. The CDR3 is made up of 13 amino acids. V was shortened by 3 bases and J by 4 bases, with 10 bases between the two germline ends. In DNA, the CDR3 is TGCGCCAGCAGCTCGACCGTTTTCACTGAAGCTTTCTTT. This encodes CASSSTVFTEAFF. Full variable domain (missing parts from reference TRBV5-1 and TRBJ1-1): KAGVTQTPRYLIKTRGQQVTLSCSPISGHRSVSWYQQTPGQGLQFLFEYFSETQRNKGNFPGRFSGRQFSNSRSEMNVSTLELGDSALYLCASSSTVFTEAFFGQGTRLTVV.

This clonotype occurred many times. The rearrangement uses TRBV20-1 and TRBJ1-2; unclear D gene. The CDR3 extends over 11 amino acids. CDR1 DFQATT and CDR2 SNEGSKA come from the germline V gene (reference sequence). V was clipped by 5 bases and J by 12 bases, with 16 bases between them. The CDR3 is CSAETDGVDTF. CDR3 nucleotide sequence: TGCAGTGCTGAAACAGACGGCGTGGACACCTTC.

The J gene is TRBJ1-2, the V gene TRBV6-5, with D hard to call. The CDR3 length is 17 residues. V lost 0 bases and J 1 base, leaving 15 bases between the germline ends. Per germline, CDR1 MNHEY and CDR2 SVGAGI. In DNA form, the CDR3 reads TGTGCCAGCAGTTACTCGCGCTTCACACTAGTTAACTATGGCTACACCTTC. This codes for CASSYSRFTLVNYGYTF.

This clonotype was counted many times. The rearrangement links TRBV7-8 to TRBJ1-2; D unresolved. This CDR3 comprises 15 residues. CDR1 is SGHVS, CDR2 FQNEAQ, per germline. Between the trimmed V and J ends, which lost 3 bases and 6 bases, there was a span of 17 bases. The CDR3 bases are TGTGCCAGCAGCTTGGCCGGCGGTGCTCGGGATGGCTACACCTTC. Encoded protein: CASSLAGGARDGYTF.

The chain employs TRBV7-3 and TRBJ2-3, with 8 bases aligning to TRBD2. The CDR3 is made up of 14 amino acids. The germline gives CDR1 SGHTA, CDR2 FQGTGA. J lost 6 bases, V lost 7 bases, and 9 bases had no gene match. CDR3 loop: CASKKRGNEDTQYF. The CDR3 DNA is TGTGCCAGCAAGAAGCGGGGGAACGAGGATACGCAGTATTTT.

The gene calls are TRBV12-3 or TRBV12-4 and TRBJ1-2; 7 bases align to TRBD1. This CDR3 comprises 14 residues. Trimming cost V 5 bases and J 5 bases; bases outside gene matches: 8. The CDR3 coding sequence is TGTGCCAGCAGTCCTAGACAGGGTAGTTATGGCTACACCTTC. Its protein product is CASSPRQGSYGYTF.

This clonotype was recorded many times. The chain employs TRBV2 and TRBJ1-1; a possible D gene is TRBD1 (6 bases). CDR1 and CDR2 (germline): SNHLY, FYNNEI. V lost 3 bases and J lost 0, with 11 bases in between. The CDR3 length is 15 residues. CDR3 amino acids: CASSEERTVNTEAFF. CDR3 bases: TGTGCCAGCAGTGAGGAGAGGACAGTGAACACTGAAGCTTTCTTT.

The sample holds many counts of this clonotype. The V gene is TRBV5-1, the J gene TRBJ1-2, with D unresolved. The CDR3 loop spans 12 amino acids. Germline CDR1 and CDR2: SGHRS and YFSETQ. V gave up 7 bases and J gave up 2 bases, with 9 bases separating them. In DNA form, the CDR3 reads TGCGCCAGCGCGCCACAGAACTATGGCTACACCTTC. Translated, it gives CASAPQNYGYTF.

This clonotype showed up many times. The chain links TRBV12-3 or TRBV12-4 to TRBJ1-1; weak D call: TRBD1 (6 bases). Trimming removed 5 bases from V and 2 bases from J, with 9 bases in between. The CDR3 totals 13 residues. The CDR3 DNA is TGTGCCAGCAGTCAGGGGATCAACACTGAAGCTTTCTTT. This sequence encodes CASSQGINTEAFF.

This clonotype was detected ten times or more. J is TRBJ2-1 and V is TRBV7-7, with 8 bases aligning to TRBD2. The V segment lost 5 bases and the J segment 1 base; nucleotides outside the gene matches: 7. Germline CDR1 is SSHAT and CDR2 is FNYEAQ (reference sequence). This CDR3 has 16 amino acids. CDR3 protein: CASSRLGTSSYNEQFF. The CDR3 DNA reads TGTGCCAGCAGCCGTCTCGGGACTAGTTCCTACAATGAGCAGTTCTTC.

In its sample, this clonotype was seen many times. The chain joins TRBV20-1 to TRBJ2-1, with 10 bases fitting TRBD2. CDR3 length: 15 amino acids. CDR1 and CDR2 (germline): DFQATT, SNEGSKA (reference sequence). Unmatched junction bases numbered 5, after V lost 3 bases and J lost 3 bases. The DNA of the CDR3 is TGCAGTGCTAGCCTAGCGGGGGCCCTCTACAATGAGCAGTTCTTC. It is translated as CSASLAGALYNEQFF.

The sample holds many counts of this clonotype. V gene TRBV12-3 or TRBV12-4 combines with J gene TRBJ1-2; a weak D match, TRBD1 (6 bases). V was clipped by 1 base and J by 6 bases, with 12 bases between them. This CDR3 is built from 14 residues. The CDR3 reads CASSLVYREDGYTF. The CDR3 DNA follows: TGTGCCAGCAGTTTAGTCTACAGGGAGGATGGCTACACCTTC.